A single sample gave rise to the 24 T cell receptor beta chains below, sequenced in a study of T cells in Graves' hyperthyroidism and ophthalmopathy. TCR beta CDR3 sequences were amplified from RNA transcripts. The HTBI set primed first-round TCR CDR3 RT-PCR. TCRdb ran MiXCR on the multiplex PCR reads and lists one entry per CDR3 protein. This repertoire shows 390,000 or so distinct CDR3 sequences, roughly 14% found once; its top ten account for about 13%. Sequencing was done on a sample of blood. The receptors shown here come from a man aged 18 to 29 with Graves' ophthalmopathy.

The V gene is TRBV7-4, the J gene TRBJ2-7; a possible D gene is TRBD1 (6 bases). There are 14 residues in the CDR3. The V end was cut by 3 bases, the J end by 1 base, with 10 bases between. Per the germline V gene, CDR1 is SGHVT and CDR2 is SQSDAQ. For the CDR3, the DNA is TGTGCCAGCAGCTTGATGGGGGCATCCTACGAGCAGTACTTC. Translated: CASSLMGASYEQYF. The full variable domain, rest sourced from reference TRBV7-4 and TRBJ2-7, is GAGVSQSPRYKVAKRGRDVALRCDSISGHVTLYWYRQTLGQGSEVLTYSQSDAQRDKSGRPSGRFSAERPERSVSTLKIQRTEQGDSAVYLCASSLMGASYEQYFGPGTRLTVT.

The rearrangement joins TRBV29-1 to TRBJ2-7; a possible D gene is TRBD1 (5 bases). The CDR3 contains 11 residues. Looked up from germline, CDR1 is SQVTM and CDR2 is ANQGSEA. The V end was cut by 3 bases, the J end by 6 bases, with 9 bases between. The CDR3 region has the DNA TGCAGCGTTGAGGCCAGGGCCGAGCAGTACTTC. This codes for CSVEARAEQYF.

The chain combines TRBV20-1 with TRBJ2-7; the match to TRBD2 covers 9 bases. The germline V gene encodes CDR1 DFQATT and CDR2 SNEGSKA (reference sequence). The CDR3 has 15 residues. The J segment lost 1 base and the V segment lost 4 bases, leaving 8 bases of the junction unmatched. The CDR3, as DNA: TGCAGTGCTATGAAAAGCGGGAGGATTTCCTACGAGCAGTACTTC. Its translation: CSAMKSGRISYEQYF.

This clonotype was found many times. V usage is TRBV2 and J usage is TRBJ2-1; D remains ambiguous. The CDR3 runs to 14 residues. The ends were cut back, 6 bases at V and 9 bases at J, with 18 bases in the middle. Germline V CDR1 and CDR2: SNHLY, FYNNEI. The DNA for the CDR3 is TGTGCCAGCAGCAGAGAGTTTAGTGGTGGTGAGCAGTTCTTC. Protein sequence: CASSREFSGGEQFF.

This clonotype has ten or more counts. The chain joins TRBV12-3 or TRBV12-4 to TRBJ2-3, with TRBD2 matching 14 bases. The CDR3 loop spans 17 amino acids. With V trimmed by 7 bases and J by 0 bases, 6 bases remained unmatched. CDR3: CASTGGLAGASTDTQYF. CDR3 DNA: TGTGCCAGCACGGGGGGACTAGCGGGGGCTAGCACAGATACGCAGTATTTT.

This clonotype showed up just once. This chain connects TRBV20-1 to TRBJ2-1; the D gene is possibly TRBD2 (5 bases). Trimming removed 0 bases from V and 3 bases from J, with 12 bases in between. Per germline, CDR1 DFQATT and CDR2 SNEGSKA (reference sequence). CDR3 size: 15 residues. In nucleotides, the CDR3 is TGCAGTGCTAGAGATCTTAACGGGAACTACAATGAGCAGTTCTTC. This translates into CSARDLNGNYNEQFF.

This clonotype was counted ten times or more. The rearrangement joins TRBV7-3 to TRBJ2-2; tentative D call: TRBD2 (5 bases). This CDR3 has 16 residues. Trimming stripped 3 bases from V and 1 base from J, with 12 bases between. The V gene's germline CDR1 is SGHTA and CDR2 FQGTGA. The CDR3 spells CASSFRPGGNTGELFF. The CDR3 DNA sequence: TGTGCCAGCAGCTTCCGCCCCGGAGGGAACACCGGGGAGCTGTTTTTT.

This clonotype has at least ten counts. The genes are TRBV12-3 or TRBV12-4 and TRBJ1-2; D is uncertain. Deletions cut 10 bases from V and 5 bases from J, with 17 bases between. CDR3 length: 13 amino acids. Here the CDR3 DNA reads TGTGCCACTATTCCCCGTGGGATGTATGGCTACACCTTC. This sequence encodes CATIPRGMYGYTF.

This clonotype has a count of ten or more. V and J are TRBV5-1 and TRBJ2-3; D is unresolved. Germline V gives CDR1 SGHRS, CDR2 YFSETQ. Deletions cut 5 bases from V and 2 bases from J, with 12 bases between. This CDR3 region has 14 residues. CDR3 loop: CASSTWSNTDTQYF. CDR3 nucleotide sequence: TGCGCCAGCAGTACGTGGTCGAACACAGATACGCAGTATTTT.

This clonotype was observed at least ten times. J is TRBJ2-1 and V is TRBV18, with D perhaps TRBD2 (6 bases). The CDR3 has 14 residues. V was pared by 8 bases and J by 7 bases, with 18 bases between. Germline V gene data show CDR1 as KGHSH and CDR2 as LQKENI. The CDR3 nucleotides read TGTGCCAGCGCGCCGGGACTGGAAACAAATGAGCAGTTCTTC. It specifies CASAPGLETNEQFF. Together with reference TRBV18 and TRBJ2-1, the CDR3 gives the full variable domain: NAGVMQNPRHLVRRRGQEARLRCSPMKGHSHVYWYRQLPEEGLKFMVYLQKENIIDESGMPKERFSAEFPKEGPSILRIQQVVRGDSAAYFCASAPGLETNEQFFGPGTRLTVL.

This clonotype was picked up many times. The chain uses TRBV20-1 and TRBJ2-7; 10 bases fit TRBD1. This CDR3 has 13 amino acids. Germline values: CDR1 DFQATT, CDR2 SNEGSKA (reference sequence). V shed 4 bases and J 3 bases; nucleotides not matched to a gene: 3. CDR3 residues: CSAIRDRGYEQYF. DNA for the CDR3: TGCAGTGCTATTCGGGACAGGGGCTACGAGCAGTACTTC.

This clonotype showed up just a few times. CDR3 sequence: CASREARDYGYTF. Here the CDR3 DNA reads TGCGCCAGCAGGGAGGCCCGGGACTATGGCTACACCTTC. The chain links TRBV5-1 to TRBJ1-2; D is ambiguous. Germline V CDR1 and CDR2: SGHRS, YFSETQ. Trimming took off 5 bases at V and 3 bases at J, with 11 bases between the two ends. This CDR3 has 13 amino acids.

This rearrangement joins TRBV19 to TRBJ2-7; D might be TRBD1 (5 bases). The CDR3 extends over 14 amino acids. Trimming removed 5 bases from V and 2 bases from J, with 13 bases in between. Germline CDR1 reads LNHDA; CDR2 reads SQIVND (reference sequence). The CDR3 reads CASSPDRSPYEQYF. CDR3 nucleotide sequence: TGTGCCAGTAGTCCAGACAGAAGTCCCTACGAGCAGTACTTC.

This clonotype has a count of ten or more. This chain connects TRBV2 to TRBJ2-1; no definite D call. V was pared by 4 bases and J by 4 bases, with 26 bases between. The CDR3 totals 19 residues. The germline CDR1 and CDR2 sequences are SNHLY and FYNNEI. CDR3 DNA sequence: TGTGCCAGCAGTGTACCACCTATAATATACGATGGCGTATACAATGAGCAGTTCTTC. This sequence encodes CASSVPPIIYDGVYNEQFF.

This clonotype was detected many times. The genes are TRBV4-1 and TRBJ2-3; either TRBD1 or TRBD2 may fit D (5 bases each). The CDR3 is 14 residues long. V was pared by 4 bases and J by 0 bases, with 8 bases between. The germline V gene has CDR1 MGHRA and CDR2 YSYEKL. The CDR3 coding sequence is TGCGCCAGCAGCCGGGGACGGAGCACAGATACGCAGTATTTT. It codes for CASSRGRSTDTQYF.

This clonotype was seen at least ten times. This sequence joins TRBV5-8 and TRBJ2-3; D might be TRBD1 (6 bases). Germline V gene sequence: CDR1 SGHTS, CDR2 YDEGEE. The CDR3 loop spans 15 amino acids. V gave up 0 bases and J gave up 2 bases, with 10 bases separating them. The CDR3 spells CASSLGGRDTDTQYF. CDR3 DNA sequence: TGTGCCAGCAGCTTGGGGGGGCGCGACACAGATACGCAGTATTTT.

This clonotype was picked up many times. The CDR3 sequence: CASSWDRSQETQYF. CDR3 sequence (DNA): TGTGCCAGCAGCTGGGACAGATCACAAGAGACCCAGTACTTC. The chain couples TRBV7-3 to TRBJ2-5; TRBD1 agrees at 7 bases. Germline assignment: CDR1 SGHTA and CDR2 FQGTGA. This CDR3 region has 14 residues. V lost 4 bases to trimming and J lost 2 bases; unmatched junction nucleotides: 4.

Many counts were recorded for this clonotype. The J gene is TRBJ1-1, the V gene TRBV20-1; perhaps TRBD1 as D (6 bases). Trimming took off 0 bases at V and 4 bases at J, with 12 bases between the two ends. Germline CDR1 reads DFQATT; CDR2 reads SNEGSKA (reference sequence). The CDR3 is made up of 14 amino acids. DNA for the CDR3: TGCAGTGCTAGAGATCTGGGGGGCCCCACTGAAGCTTTCTTT. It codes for CSARDLGGPTEAFF.

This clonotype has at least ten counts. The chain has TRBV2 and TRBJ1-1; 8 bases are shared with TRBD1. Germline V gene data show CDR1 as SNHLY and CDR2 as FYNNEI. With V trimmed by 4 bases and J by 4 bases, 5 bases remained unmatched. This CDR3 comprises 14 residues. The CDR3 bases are TGTGCCAGCAGTGTACAGGGGGTCGGCACTGAAGCTTTCTTT. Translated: CASSVQGVGTEAFF.

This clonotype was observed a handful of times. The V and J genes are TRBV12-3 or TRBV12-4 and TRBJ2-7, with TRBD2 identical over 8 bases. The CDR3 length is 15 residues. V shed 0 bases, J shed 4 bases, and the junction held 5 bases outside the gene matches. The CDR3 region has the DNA TGTGCCAGCAGTTTAGCTAGCGGGGACCCTTACGAGCAGTACTTC. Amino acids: CASSLASGDPYEQYF.

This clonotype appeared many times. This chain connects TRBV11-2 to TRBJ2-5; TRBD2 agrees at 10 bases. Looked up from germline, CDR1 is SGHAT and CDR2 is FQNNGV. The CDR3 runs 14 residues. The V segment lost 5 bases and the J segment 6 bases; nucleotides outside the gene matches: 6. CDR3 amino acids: CASSRLAGVKTQYF. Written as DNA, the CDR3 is TGTGCCAGCAGCCGCCTAGCGGGGGTAAAGACCCAGTACTTC.

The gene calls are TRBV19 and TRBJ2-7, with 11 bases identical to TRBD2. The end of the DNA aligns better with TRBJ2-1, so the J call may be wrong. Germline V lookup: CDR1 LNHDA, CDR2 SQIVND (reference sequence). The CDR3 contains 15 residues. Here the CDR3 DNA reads TGTGCCAGTAGGGGGACTAGCGGTGGTCTATACGAGCAGTTCTTC. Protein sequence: CASRGTSGGLYEQFF.

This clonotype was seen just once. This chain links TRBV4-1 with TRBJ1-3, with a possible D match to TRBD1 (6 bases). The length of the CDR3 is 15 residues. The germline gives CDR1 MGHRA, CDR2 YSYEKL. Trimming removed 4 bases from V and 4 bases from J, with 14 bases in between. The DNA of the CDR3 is TGCGCCAGCAGCCTTAACAGGGAGTACGGAAACACCATATATTTT. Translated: CASSLNREYGNTIYF.

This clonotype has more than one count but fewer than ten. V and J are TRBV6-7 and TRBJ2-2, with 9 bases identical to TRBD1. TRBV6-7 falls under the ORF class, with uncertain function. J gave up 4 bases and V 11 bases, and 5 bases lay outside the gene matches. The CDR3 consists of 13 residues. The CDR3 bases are TGTGCCTTTGAACAGGGGGCCACCGGGGAGCTGTTTTTT. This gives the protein CAFEQGATGELFF.